Presented here are 9 T cell receptor beta chains from one specimen sequenced in a study of PD-1 blockade in mismatch repair-deficient tumors. The repertoire was sequenced with immunoSEQ multiplex PCR; TCRdb's copy has only in-frame clones and lacks some. The data contain about 110,000 clones, roughly 80% of them singletons. The material was peripheral blood, obtained approximately 14 months after starting pembrolizumab. These receptors were collected from an adult with mismatch repair-deficient cancer.

The V gene is TRBV13, the J gene TRBJ2-6; D is undetermined. The CDR3 runs to 16 residues. Germline CDR1 is PRHDT and CDR2 is FYEKMQ (reference sequence). V lost 5 bases, J lost 4 bases, and 15 bases lay in between. CDR3 in amino acids: CASSLGLFSGANVLTF. The CDR3 DNA reads TGTGCCAGCAGCCTGGGATTGTTCTCCGGGGCCAACGTCCTGACTTTC.

This sequence joins TRBV5-1 and TRBJ2-7; TRBD1 is a possible D gene (5 bases). V lost 1 base and J lost 0, with 14 bases in between. This CDR3 has 16 amino acids. The germline gives CDR1 SGHRS, CDR2 YFSETQ. In DNA form, the CDR3 reads TGCGCCAGCAGCTTGAAGGAGCAGGGCGGCTCCTACGAGCAGTACTTC. This codes for CASSLKEQGGSYEQYF.

Notes on this clone: The CDR3 does not end in the conserved phenylalanine or tryptophan, so this is likely a read error. This rearrangement joins TRBV30 to TRBJ1-2; D is perhaps TRBD1 (5 bases). The CDR3 is 14 residues long. The germline V and J ends were trimmed by 0 bases and 5 bases, with 13 bases remaining between them. In germline, CDR1 is GTSNPN, CDR2 SVGIG (reference sequence). CDR3 residues: CAWSVPGGSYGYTL. The CDR3 coding sequence is TGTGCCTGGAGTGTACCCGGGGGTTCTTATGGCTACACCCTC.

The CDR3 bases are TGTGCCAGCAGTGAAAGGTCTGGTGGTGAAGCTTTCTTT. Its translation is CASSERSGGEAFF. J is TRBJ1-1 and V is TRBV6-1; no clear D gene. Trimming stripped 2 bases from V and 7 bases from J, with 11 bases between. This CDR3 is built from 13 residues. Germline V gene lookup returns CDR1 MNHNS and CDR2 SASEGT.

This sequence joins TRBV7-6 and TRBJ1-5; TRBD1 is a possible D gene (5 bases). Germline loops: CDR1 SGHVS, CDR2 FNYEAQ. The V end lost 0 bases, the J end lost 4 bases, and 10 bases lay between the germline ends. The CDR3 sequence is 15 residues long. CDR3 loop: CASSLAGGRNQPQHF. The CDR3 nucleotides are TGTGCCAGCAGCTTAGCGGGGGGGAGGAATCAGCCCCAGCATTTT.

DNA for the CDR3: TGCGCCAGCAGCTTGGGGAACGTAGGTGATACCTACGAGCAGTACTTC. Its translation is CASSLGNVGDTYEQYF. This chain uses TRBV5-1 with TRBJ2-7; the D is unclear. CDR1 is SGHRS, CDR2 YFSETQ, per germline. Trimming removed 0 bases from V and 2 bases from J, with 15 bases in between. This CDR3 is 16 amino acids long. The entire variable domain, with the rest obtained from reference TRBV5-1 and TRBJ2-7, is as follows: KAGVTQTPRYLIKTRGQQVTLSCSPISGHRSVSWYQQTPGQGLQFLFEYFSETQRNKGNFPGRFSGRQFSNSRSEMNVSTLELGDSALYLCASSLGNVGDTYEQYFGPGTRLTVT.

V gene TRBV19 combines with J gene TRBJ1-2; D perhaps matches TRBD1 (6 bases). V was clipped by 4 bases and J by 4 bases, with 10 bases between them. The CDR3 runs 13 residues. The germline V gene has CDR1 LNHDA and CDR2 SQIVND (reference sequence). The CDR3 nucleotides read TGTGCCAGTAGTAGCCAGGGGACCTATGGCTACACCTTC. Its translation: CASSSQGTYGYTF.

Here the CDR3 DNA reads TGTGCCAGCAGCTTAGCCCCGACTAGCGGGAGGGGCCACGAGCAGTACTTC. It encodes CASSLAPTSGRGHEQYF. The chain links TRBV7-2 to TRBJ2-7, with 14 bases identical to TRBD2. The CDR3 is 17 amino acids. The germline gives CDR1 SGHTA, CDR2 FQGNSA. With 0 bases clipped from V and 5 bases from J, the junction kept 6 bases outside the gene matches.

This chain links TRBV7-6 with TRBJ2-7, with no clear D. The CDR3 is 13 residues long. Trimming cost V 5 bases and J 2 bases, with 10 bases left between them. The germline V gene has CDR1 SGHVS and CDR2 FNYEAQ. CDR3 sequence reads: CASSHGPTYEQYF. DNA for the CDR3: TGTGCCAGCAGCCATGGACCAACCTACGAGCAGTACTTC.